This TCR beta chain was identified in a study of regulatory T cells in long-lasting Graves disease. Across the study: Graves' cases, newly diagnosed, had used antithyroid drugs under 3 months. General observations from the study: The number of shared public clonotypes was higher in persistent patients (2,741) than new patients (966).

In its sample, this clonotype was seen many times. What it binds is unknown. The sample's time point: newly diagnosed GD, antithyroid drugs for less than 3 months. PBMCs provided the RNA from which the TCR library was made. From each patient, roughly 9 milliliters of peripheral blood was drawn and collected into an EDTA anticoagulant tube. The TCR beta library used iRepertoire HTBI primers with Arm-PCR amplification of CDR3. TCRdb reanalysed the multiplex PCR reads using MiXCR and keeps one entry per CDR3 protein. The repertoire holds approximately 310,000 distinct CDR3 sequences, 18% seen once, with more than 30% in the top ten. The sequence derives from a female donor with Graves disease. The source was peripheral blood mononuclear cells (PBMCs), collected at new diagnosis, from a patient treated with antithyroid drugs.

The CDR3 protein is CATRGEWYSQYF. DNA for the CDR3: TGTGCCACCCGGGGAGAATGGTATTCCCAGTACTTC. This sequence joins TRBV28 and TRBJ2-5, with D possibly TRBD2 on 5 matching bases. V was trimmed by 10 bases and J by 9 bases, leaving 18 bases between them. Germline lookup yields CDR1 MDHEN and CDR2 SYDVKM. The CDR3 runs to 12 residues. The variable domain in full, completed from reference TRBV28 and TRBJ2-5, reads DVKVTQSSRYLVKRTGEKVFLECVQDMDHENMFWYRQDPGLGLRLIYFSYDVKMKEKGDIPEGYSVSREKKERFSLILESASTNQTSMYLCATRGEWYSQYFGPGTRLLVL.